This TCR beta chain comes out of a study of blood T cell repertoires in COVID-19. Study-wide background: Collection of acute and convalescent COVID-19 samples took place in the United States, Italy and Spain. PBMCs, B-cell-depleted T cells, or T cells were the source of the cDNA or gDNA that made up the material.

The V segment lost 2 bases and the J segment 4 bases; nucleotides outside the gene matches: 4. Germline CDR1 SNHLY, CDR2 FYNNEI. The CDR3 runs to 16 residues. As originally analysed: It was from reference gene primer amplification that nucleated cell counts were estimated. The table came from immunoSEQ multiplex PCR; TCRdb's copy has only in-frame clones and leaves some out. Clonal size and the V and J genes are those of that table, whereas D and trimming came from the DNA. Altogether fewer than 55,000 clones are present, around 92% being singletons, with the ten largest covering around 9%. V is TRBV2 and J is TRBJ2-3, with 12 bases identical to TRBD2. The sample consisted of peripheral blood. This TCR was recovered from a man older than 75 with active or convalescent COVID-19. CDR3 DNA sequence: TGTGCCAGCAGTGAATGGGCTAGCGGGGGGGCAGATACGCAGTATTTT. Protein sequence: CASSEWASGGADTQYF. Looking up the rest from reference TRBV2 and TRBJ2-3 gives the full variable domain: EPEVTQTPSHQVTQMGQEVILRCVPISNHLYFYWYRQILGQKVEFLVSFYNNEISEKSEIFDDQFSVERPDGSNFTLKIRSTKLEDSAMYFCASSEWASGGADTQYFGPGTRLTVL.